This T cell receptor beta chain stems from a study of somatic mutations in cytotoxic T cells in rheumatoid arthritis. Study context: Certain T-cell populations stained with V beta antibodies were FACS-sorted to nearly 100% purity, and V beta1+ cells were TCRB-sequenced.

Comment on this clone: The target antigen is unknown.

Study findings and constraints: Significant differences in CD8+ T-cell clonality were not found between rheumatoid arthritis patients and healthy controls (age-matched). Within 8 of 65 patients, the single biggest CD8+ clone made up more than 20% of CD8+ cells. What antigens the expanded CD8+ clones targeted remained unknown.

V was pared by 6 bases and J by 5 bases, with 13 bases between. CDR1 SGHAT and CDR2 FQNNGV come from the germline V gene. This CDR3 contains 13 residues. TCRdb's table, derived via immunoSEQ multiplex PCR, lists solely in-frame clones and lacks some. Of 2,500 to 3,000 clones in the sample, around 63% are singletons; the top ten hold under 15%. This sequence was found in a woman under 30 with rheumatoid arthritis. The gene calls are TRBV11-2 and TRBJ1-1, with D hard to call. Source material: CD8+ T cells sorted from synovial fluid. CDR3 sequence: CASSETAGTEAFF. CDR3 DNA: TGTGCCAGCAGTGAGACCGCGGGAACTGAAGCTTTCTTT.